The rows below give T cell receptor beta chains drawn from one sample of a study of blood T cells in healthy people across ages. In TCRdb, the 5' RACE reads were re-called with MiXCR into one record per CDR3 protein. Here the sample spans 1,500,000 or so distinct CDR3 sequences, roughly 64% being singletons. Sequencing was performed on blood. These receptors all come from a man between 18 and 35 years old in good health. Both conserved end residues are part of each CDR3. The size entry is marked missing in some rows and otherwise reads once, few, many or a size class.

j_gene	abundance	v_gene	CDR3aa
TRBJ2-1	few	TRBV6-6	CASSVRGNEQFF
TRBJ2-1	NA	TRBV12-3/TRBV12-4	CASSHTSGSRNEQFF
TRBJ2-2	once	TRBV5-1	CASSLRPRQGLGTGELFF
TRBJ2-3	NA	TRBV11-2	CASSRSPSRTDTQYF
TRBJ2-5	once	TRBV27	CASQAGGSQETQYF
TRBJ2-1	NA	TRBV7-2	CASSLDGAGPLYNEQFF
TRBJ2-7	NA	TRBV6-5	CASSYGQGAIYEQYF
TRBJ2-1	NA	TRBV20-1	CGGTSGRAHTNEQFF
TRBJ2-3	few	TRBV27	CASSLRWAGEITDTQYF
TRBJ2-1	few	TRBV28	CASSSLGGILYNEQFF
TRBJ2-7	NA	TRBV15	CATSRGTGHSYEQYF
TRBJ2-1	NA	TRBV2	CASSLKLAGAKGEQFF
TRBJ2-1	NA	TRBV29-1	CSGRGVAGGKMAYSEQFF
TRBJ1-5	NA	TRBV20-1	CSARGDRNQPQHF
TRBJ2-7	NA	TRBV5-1	CASSFRTDSYEQYF
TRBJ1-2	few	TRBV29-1	CSVDRDRGQPYGYTF
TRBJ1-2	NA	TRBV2	CASSALTLTNGYTF
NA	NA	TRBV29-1	CSVMTGLKAEQYF
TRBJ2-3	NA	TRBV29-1	CSVDSGNTDTQYF
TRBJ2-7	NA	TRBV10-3	CAIRPTSGPYEQYF
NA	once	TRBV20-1	CSAIVLLETQYF
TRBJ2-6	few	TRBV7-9	CASPSDFVPQVTGANVLTF
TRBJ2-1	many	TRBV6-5	CASSYSRGNEQFF
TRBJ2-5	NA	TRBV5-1	CASSSIVRGEETQYF
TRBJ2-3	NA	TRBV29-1	CSVAPFQSPGDTDTQYF
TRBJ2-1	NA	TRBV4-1	CASSQPPGQGTYNEQFF
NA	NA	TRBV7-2	CASSWWGAQFPDSEQYF
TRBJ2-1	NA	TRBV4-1	CASSQITGGYNEQFF
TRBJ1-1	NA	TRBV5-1	CASFTQGQNTEAFF
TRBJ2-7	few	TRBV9	CASSVGGTKTYEQYF
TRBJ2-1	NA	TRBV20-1	CSRSGDNEQFF
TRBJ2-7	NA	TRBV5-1	CASSPGGGAAMAEQYF
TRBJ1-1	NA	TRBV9	CASSVVPAEDTEAFF
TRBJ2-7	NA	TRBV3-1	CASSQGRQSYEQYF
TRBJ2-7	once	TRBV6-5	CAGSYEGYGGAYYEQYF
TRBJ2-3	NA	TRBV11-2	CASSVRLAGLDTQYF
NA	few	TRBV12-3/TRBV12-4	CASSFRGTAYEQYF
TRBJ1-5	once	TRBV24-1	CATSDPGPGTLNQPQHF
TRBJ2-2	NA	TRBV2	CASSELGGAGTGELFF
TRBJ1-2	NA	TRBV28	CASSLSGVGYTF
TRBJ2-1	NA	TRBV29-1	CSVRAGGYNEQFF
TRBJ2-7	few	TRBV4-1	CASSQDTSGGSYEQYF
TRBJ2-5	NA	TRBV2	CASTLRTSGETQYF
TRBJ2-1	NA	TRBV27	CASKLGRIVNEQFF
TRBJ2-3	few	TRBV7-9	CASSLVGLAAGDTQYF
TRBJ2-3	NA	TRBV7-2	CASIEMRSTDTQYF
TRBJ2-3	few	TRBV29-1	CSVEGQGVLDTQYF
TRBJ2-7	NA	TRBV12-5	CASGVYSGNEQYF
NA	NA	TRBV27	CASSLFGRGYEQYF